This entry lists 17 T cell receptor beta chains sequenced from one sample in a study of blood T cell repertoires in COVID-19 (dated by TCRdb to about 2020). Library preparation used the immunoSEQ multiplex PCR assay. TCRdb retrieved this table from immuneACCESS and kept in-frame rearrangements only. Not all clones are present; in checked studies, unresolved V genes account for under half, and no reason is known for the remainder. For this sample the table gives around 280,000 clones, of which roughly nine tenths were detected only once. 8.5% to 14% of the sample belongs to the ten largest clones. The sequenced sample was peripheral blood. The receptors stem from a woman in her 30s with COVID-19, enrolled during active disease.

This clone occurred once. The chain employs TRBV18 and TRBJ1-4; 8 bases line up with TRBD1. This CDR3 contains 15 residues. From germline, CDR1 is KGHSH and CDR2 LQKENI. The ends lost 0 bases at V and 7 bases at J; junction bases unmatched: 4. For the CDR3, the DNA is TGTGCCAGCTCACCACCGGACAGGGTCGGTGAAAAACTGTTTTTT. It codes for CASSPPDRVGEKLFF. The full variable domain, its missing parts supplied by reference TRBV18 and TRBJ1-4, is NAGVMQNPRHLVRRRGQEARLRCSPMKGHSHVYWYRQLPEEGLKFMVYLQKENIIDESGMPKERFSAEFPKEGPSILRIQQVVRGDSAAYFCASSPPDRVGEKLFFGSGTQLSVL.

CDR3 sequence reads: CASSLGGGAFHEQFF. In nucleotides, the CDR3 is TGTGCCAGCAGCTTAGGCGGGGGGGCGTTCCATGAGCAGTTCTTC. The chain is built from TRBV7-2 and TRBJ2-1; 9 bases are shared with TRBD2. Germline loops: CDR1 SGHTA, CDR2 FQGNSA. V lost 1 base to trimming and J lost 8 bases; unmatched junction nucleotides: 6. This CDR3 is 15 amino acids long.

The chain links TRBV11-2 to TRBJ1-5, with D perhaps matching TRBD1 (5 bases). Germline CDR1 reads SGHAT; CDR2 reads FQNNGV. The CDR3 extends over 13 amino acids. V was cut by 5 bases and J by 4 bases, with 9 bases left in between. CDR3 amino acids: CASSHGGNQPQHF. In nucleotides, the CDR3 is TGTGCCAGCAGCCACGGGGGTAATCAGCCCCAGCATTTT.

The rearrangement uses TRBV6-5 and TRBJ1-2, with a possible D match to TRBD1 (5 bases). Trimming left V 4 bases short and J 4 bases short, with 16 bases between. Germline V CDR1 and CDR2: MNHEY, SVGAGI. CDR3 size: 15 residues. The CDR3 spells CASSSTADRLYGYTF. CDR3 in DNA: TGTGCCAGCAGTTCCACCGCCGACAGACTCTATGGCTACACCTTC.

The chain links TRBV3-1 (or the pseudogene TRBV3-2) to TRBJ1-1, with D unclear. V lost 3 bases, J lost 0 bases, and 17 bases lay in between. CDR1 is LGHDT, CDR2 YNNKEL, per germline (reference sequence). The CDR3 is 17 residues long. CDR3 residues: CASSHGAGVPMNTEAFF. The DNA of the CDR3 is TGTGCCAGCAGCCACGGAGCCGGCGTCCCTATGAACACTGAAGCTTTCTTT.

The chain carries TRBV6-5 and TRBJ2-7; D gene ambiguous. This CDR3 region has 12 residues. V dropped 7 bases and J dropped 4 bases, with 11 bases sitting between them. CDR1 and CDR2 from the germline V gene are MNHEY and SVGAGI. Here the CDR3 reads CASTEQTYEQYF. CDR3 bases: TGTGCCAGCACGGAGCAGACTTACGAGCAGTACTTC.

This clone is a singleton in its sample. V is TRBV2 and J is TRBJ1-6; possibly TRBD1 for D (5 bases). V was clipped by 6 bases and J by 9 bases, with 9 bases between them. Germline-derived CDR1 and CDR2 are SNHLY and FYNNEI. The CDR3 has 12 amino acids. As DNA, the CDR3 is TGTGCCAGCAGAAGCAGGGCTTCACCCCTCCACTTT. Translated: CASRSRASPLHF.

The chain joins TRBV25-1 to TRBJ2-7, with D maybe TRBD1 (5 bases). V shed 3 bases and J shed 2 bases, with 14 bases lying between them. The germline V gene has CDR1 MGHDK and CDR2 SYGVNS. This CDR3 contains 15 residues. This CDR3 is CASSELGQGPYEQYF. Written as DNA, the CDR3 is TGTGCCAGCAGTGAGCTAGGGCAGGGCCCCTACGAGCAGTACTTC.

The chain is built from TRBV4-1 and TRBJ1-2; TRBD1 matches 7 bases. The germline gives CDR1 MGHRA, CDR2 YSYEKL. V was clipped by 4 bases and J by 7 bases; unmatched bases: 12. This CDR3 comprises 15 residues. CDR3 in amino acids: CASSPLRDRARGYTF. CDR3 sequence (DNA): TGCGCCAGCAGCCCCCTGCGTGACAGGGCTCGTGGCTACACCTTC.

This clone has more than one count but fewer than ten. The rearrangement joins TRBV6-1 to TRBJ2-7; a weak D match, TRBD2 (5 bases). The V and J ends lost 2 bases and 7 bases respectively, with 18 bases between them. Germline V CDR1 and CDR2: MNHNS, SASEGT. The CDR3 is made up of 15 amino acids. The CDR3 DNA sequence: TGTGCCAGCAGTGAAAATTGGCGGGTTTCGGGAGAGCAGTACTTC. It translates to CASSENWRVSGEQYF.

The V call is TRBV5-6, the J call TRBJ1-2; a possible D gene is TRBD1 (5 bases). CDR1 is SGHDT, CDR2 YYEEEE, per germline. The CDR3 runs to 12 residues. V lost 3 bases to trimming and J lost 5 bases, with 8 bases between them. The CDR3 bases are TGTGCCAGCAGCTCGGGGACTTATGGCTACACCTTC. Translation: CASSSGTYGYTF.

The chain has TRBV12-5 and TRBJ2-3; D ambiguous. From germline, CDR1 is LGHNT and CDR2 FRNRAP. Trimming removed 5 bases from V and 3 bases from J, with 9 bases in between. This CDR3 contains 13 residues. The CDR3 DNA sequence: TGTGCTAGTGGTGCGGATAATACAGATACGCAGTATTTT. Its translation is CASGADNTDTQYF.

The rearrangement joins TRBV6-5 to TRBJ2-5; TRBD2 agrees at 10 bases. J was trimmed by 7 bases and V by 4 bases; bases with no gene match: 12. The CDR3 extends over 16 amino acids. Germline CDR1 MNHEY, CDR2 SVGAGI. CDR3 region: CASSWASSGGVGTQYF. For the CDR3, the DNA is TGTGCCAGCAGTTGGGCATCTAGCGGGGGAGTCGGGACCCAGTACTTC.

The chain combines TRBV10-2 with TRBJ2-5; maybe TRBD2 (6 bases). CDR3 length: 15 residues. Per the germline V gene, CDR1 is WSHSY and CDR2 is SAAADI. Deletions cut 6 bases from V and 7 bases from J, with 21 bases between. DNA for the CDR3: TGCGCCAGCAGGGGACTGTCTGATAGTCTCTGGACCCAGTACTTC. Its translation is CASRGLSDSLWTQYF.

J is TRBJ2-1 and V is TRBV4-1; TRBD2 agrees at 9 bases. V lost 3 bases and J lost 4; bases outside the gene matches: 4. Germline CDR1 and CDR2: MGHRA and YSYEKL. The CDR3 extends over 15 amino acids. The CDR3 loop reads CASSQATSGYNEQFF. CDR3 DNA sequence: TGCGCCAGCAGCCAGGCGACTAGCGGATACAATGAGCAGTTCTTC.

The chain joins TRBV6-1 to TRBJ1-5; D is perhaps TRBD1 (6 bases). CDR1 and CDR2 (germline): MNHNS, SASEGT. CDR3 length equals 15 residues. V lost 3 bases, J lost 6 bases, and 15 bases lay in between. The CDR3 spells CASSEIGGQGQPQHF. CDR3 DNA sequence: TGTGCCAGCAGTGAGATCGGGGGGCAGGGTCAGCCCCAGCATTTT.

The V call is TRBV3-1 (or the pseudogene TRBV3-2), the J call TRBJ1-1, with 8 bases fitting TRBD1. CDR1 and CDR2 from the germline V gene are LGHDT and YNNKEL (reference sequence). Unmatched junction bases numbered 8, after V lost 7 bases and J lost 4 bases. The CDR3 totals 14 residues. This CDR3 reads CASTLRQGITEAFF. As DNA, the CDR3 is TGTGCCAGCACGTTGAGACAGGGGATCACTGAAGCTTTCTTT.